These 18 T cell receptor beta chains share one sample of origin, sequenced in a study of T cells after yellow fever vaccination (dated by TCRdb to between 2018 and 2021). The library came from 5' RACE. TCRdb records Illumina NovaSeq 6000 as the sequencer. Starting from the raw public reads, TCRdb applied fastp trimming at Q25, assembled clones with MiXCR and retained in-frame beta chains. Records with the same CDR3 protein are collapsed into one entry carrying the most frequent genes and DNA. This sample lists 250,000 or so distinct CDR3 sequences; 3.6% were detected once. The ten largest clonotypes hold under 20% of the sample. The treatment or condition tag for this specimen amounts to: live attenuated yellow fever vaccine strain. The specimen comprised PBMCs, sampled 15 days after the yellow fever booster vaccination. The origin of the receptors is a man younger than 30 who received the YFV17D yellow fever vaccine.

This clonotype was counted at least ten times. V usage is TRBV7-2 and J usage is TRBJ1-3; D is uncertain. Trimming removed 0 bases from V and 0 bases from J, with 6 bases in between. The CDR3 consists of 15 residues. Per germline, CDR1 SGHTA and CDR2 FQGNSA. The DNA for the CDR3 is TGTGCCAGCAGCTTAGCTCCCTTCTCTGGAAACACCATATATTTT. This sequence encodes CASSLAPFSGNTIYF.

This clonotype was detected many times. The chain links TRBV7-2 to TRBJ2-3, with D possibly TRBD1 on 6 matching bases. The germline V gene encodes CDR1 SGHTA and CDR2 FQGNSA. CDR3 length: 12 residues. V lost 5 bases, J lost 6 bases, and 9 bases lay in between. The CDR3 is CASSGQLDTQYF. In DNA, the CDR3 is TGTGCCAGCAGCGGACAGCTTGATACGCAGTATTTT.

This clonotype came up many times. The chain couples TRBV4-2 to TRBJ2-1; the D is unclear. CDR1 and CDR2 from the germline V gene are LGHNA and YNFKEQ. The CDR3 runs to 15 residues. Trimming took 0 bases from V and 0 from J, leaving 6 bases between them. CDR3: CASSQDDGSYNEQFF. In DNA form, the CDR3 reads TGTGCCAGCAGCCAAGATGACGGCTCCTACAATGAGCAGTTCTTC.

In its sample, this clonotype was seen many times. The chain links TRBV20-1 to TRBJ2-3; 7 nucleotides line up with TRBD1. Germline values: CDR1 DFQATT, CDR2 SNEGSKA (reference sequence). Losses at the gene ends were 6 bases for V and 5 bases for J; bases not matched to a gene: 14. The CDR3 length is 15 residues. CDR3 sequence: CSAAHRGSREDTQYF. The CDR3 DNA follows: TGCAGTGCCGCGCACAGGGGTTCACGGGAAGATACGCAGTATTTT.

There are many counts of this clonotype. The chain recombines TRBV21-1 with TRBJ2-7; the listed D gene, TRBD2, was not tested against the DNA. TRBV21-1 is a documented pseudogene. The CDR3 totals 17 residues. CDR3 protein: CASSKRLAGERDYEQYV. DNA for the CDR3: TGTGCCAGCAGCAAACGGCTAGCGGGGGAAAGAGACTACGAGCAGTACGTC.

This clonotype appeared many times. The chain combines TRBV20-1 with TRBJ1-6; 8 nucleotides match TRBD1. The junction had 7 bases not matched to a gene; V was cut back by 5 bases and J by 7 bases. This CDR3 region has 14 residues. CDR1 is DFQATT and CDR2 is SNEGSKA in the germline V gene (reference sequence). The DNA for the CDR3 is TGCAGTGCTCGCCAGGGGGCGGAGAATTCACCCCTCCACTTT. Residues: CSARQGAENSPLHF.

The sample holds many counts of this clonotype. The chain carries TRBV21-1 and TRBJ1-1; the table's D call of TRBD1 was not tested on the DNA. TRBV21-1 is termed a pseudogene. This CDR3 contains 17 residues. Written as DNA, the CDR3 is TGTGCCAGCAGCAAAGACAGGGCAGACGGAATGAACACTGAAGCTTTCTTT. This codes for CASSKDRADGMNTEAFF.

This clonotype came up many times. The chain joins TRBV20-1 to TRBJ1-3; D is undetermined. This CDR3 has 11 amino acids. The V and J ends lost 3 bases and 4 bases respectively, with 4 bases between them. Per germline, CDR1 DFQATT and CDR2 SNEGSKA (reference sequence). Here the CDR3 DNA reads TGCAGTGCTAGTCGGGGAAACACCATATATTTT. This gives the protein CSASRGNTIYF.

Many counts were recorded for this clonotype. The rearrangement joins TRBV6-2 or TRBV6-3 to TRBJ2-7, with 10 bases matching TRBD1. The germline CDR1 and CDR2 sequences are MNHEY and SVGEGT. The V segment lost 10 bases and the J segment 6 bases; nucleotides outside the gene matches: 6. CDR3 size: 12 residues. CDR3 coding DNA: TGTGCCACCTCCGGGACAGGGGTCGAGCAGTACGTC. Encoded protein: CATSGTGVEQYV.

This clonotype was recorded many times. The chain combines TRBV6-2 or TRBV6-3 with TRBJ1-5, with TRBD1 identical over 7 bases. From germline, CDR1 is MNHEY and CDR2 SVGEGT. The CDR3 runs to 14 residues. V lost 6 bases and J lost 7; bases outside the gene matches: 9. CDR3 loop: CASSYGQVGQPQHF. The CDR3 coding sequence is TGTGCCAGCAGCTATGGACAGGTCGGGCAGCCCCAGCATTTT.

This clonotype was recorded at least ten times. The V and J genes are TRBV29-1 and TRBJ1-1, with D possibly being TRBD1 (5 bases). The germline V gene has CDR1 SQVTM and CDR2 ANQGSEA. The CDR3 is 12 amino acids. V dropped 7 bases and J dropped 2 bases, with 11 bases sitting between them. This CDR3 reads CSAPGPNTEAFF. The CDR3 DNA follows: TGCAGCGCACCGGGACCCAACACTGAAGCTTTCTTT.

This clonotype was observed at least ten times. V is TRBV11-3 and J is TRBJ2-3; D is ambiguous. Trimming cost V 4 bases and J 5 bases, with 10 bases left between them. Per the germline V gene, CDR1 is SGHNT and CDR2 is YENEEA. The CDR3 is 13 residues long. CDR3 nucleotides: TGTGCCAGCAGCTCCGCACGAATAGATACGCAGTATTTT. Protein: CASSSARIDTQYF.

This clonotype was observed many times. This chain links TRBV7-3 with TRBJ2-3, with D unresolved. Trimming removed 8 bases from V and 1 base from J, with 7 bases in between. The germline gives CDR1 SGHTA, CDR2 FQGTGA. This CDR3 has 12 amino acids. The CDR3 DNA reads TGTGCCAGCGGGCAGGGCACAGATACGCAGTATTTT. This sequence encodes CASGQGTDTQYF.

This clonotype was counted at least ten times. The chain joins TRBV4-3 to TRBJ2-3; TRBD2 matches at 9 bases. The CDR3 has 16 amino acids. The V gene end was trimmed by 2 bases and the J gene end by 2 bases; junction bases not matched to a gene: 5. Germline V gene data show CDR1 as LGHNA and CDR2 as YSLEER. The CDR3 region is CASSQLASGATDTQYF. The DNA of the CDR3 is TGCGCCAGCAGCCAACTGGCTAGCGGGGCCACAGATACGCAGTATTTT.

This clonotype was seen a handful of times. The CDR3 bases are TGCGCCAGCAGTCGCCCCCTTCAGGGGAGTGCCTACGAGCAGTACTTC. This gives the protein CASSRPLQGSAYEQYF. This chain connects TRBV23-1 to TRBJ2-7, with a weak D call TRBD1 (6 bases). TRBV23-1 qualifies as an ORF whose function is uncertain. Trimming left V 4 bases short and J 2 bases short, with 18 bases between. The CDR3 is made up of 16 amino acids.

CDR3 nucleotides: TGTGCCAGCAGCCAAAAGCTCACAGTTGGAAACACCATATATTTT. Translation: CASSQKLTVGNTIYF. This chain joins TRBV4-2 and TRBJ1-3; D remains unclear. Germline V lookup: CDR1 LGHNA, CDR2 YNFKEQ. CDR3 length: 15 residues. Trimming removed 2 bases from V and 3 bases from J, with 11 bases in between.

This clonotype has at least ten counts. DNA of the CDR3: TGCAGCGTAAGGACAGGGGGCAACGAGCAGTACGTC. This encodes CSVRTGGNEQYV. The gene calls are TRBV29-1 and TRBJ2-7, with 11 positions matching TRBD1. The CDR3 runs to 12 residues. With 6 bases clipped from V and 5 bases from J, the junction kept 3 bases outside the gene matches. Germline V CDR1 and CDR2: SQVTM, ANQGSEA.

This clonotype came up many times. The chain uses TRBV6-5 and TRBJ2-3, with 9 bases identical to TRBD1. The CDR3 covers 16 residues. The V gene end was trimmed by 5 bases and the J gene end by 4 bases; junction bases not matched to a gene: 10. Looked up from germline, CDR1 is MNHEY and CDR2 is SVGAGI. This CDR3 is CASSPPGQGDPDTQYF. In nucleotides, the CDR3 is TGTGCCAGCAGTCCCCCGGGACAGGGAGATCCAGATACGCAGTATTTT.